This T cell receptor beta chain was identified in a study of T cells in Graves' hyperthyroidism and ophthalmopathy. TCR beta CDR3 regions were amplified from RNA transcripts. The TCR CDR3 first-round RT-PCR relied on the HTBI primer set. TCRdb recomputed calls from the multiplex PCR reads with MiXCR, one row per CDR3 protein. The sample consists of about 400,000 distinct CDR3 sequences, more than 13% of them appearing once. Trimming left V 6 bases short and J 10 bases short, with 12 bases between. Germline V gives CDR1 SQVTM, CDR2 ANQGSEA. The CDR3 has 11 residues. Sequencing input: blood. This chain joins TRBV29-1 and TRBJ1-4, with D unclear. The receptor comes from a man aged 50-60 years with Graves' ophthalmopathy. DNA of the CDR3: TGCAGCGTCGAGGTGTTAGGAAAACTGTTTTTT. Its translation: CSVEVLGKLFF.